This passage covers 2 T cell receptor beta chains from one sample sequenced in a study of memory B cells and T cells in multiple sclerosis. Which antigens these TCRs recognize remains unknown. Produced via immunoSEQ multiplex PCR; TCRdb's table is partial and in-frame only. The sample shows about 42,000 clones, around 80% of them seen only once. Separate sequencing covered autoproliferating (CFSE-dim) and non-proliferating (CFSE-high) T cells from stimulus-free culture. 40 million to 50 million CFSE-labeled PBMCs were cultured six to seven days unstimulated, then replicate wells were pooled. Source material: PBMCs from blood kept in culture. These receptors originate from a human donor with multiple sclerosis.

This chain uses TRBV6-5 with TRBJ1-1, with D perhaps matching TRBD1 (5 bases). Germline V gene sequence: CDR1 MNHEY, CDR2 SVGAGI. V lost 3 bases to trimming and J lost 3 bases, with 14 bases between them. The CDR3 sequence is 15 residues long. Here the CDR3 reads CASSYRFQGDTEAFF. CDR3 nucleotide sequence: TGTGCCAGCAGTTATCGATTCCAGGGAGACACTGAAGCTTTCTTT.

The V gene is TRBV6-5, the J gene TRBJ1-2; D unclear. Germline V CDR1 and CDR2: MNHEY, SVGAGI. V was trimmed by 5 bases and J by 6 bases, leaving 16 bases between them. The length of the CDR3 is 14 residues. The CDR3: CASSSRARSDGYTF. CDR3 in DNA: TGTGCCAGCAGTAGCCGGGCCCGAAGCGATGGCTACACCTTC.